The sequence of this T cell receptor beta chain was determined in a study of beta chain features in type 1 diabetes. This clone was counted a few times. The whole isolated RNA underwent reverse transcription, so sequencing captured expressed TCRB transcripts. Roughly 3.6 million reads per sample were averaged for naive, central memory and regulatory samples. This table comes from immunoSEQ multiplex PCR, and its TCRdb copy is limited to in-frame clones, with some not included. The sample shows 150,000 or so clones, approximately 9.2% of them seen only once. CDR3 length: 13 amino acids. V was clipped by 0 bases and J by 5 bases, with 10 bases between them. CDR1 is GTSNPN and CDR2 is SVGIG in the germline V gene (reference sequence).

The sequenced sample was central memory CD4+ T cells from blood. The TCR was taken from a young man in good health. The genes are TRBV30 and TRBJ2-5, with D possibly matching TRBD2 (7 bases). CDR3 bases: TGTGCCTGGAGTGTGGGAGGGGGTGAGACCCAGTACTTC. Its translation: CAWSVGGGETQYF.